The rows below give T cell receptor beta chains drawn from one sample of a study of response to subunit inactivated influenza vaccine. TCRdb redid the calling of the RT-PCR reads with MiXCR, one entry per CDR3 protein. The sample consists of approximately 500,000 distinct CDR3 sequences, roughly 13% of them appearing once. The starting material was PBMCs from blood, obtained roughly 46 days after vaccination. The receptors shown here come from a man between 50 and 59 years old who received an inactivated influenza vaccine. Each CDR3 is given with its conserved first and last residue. A D gene is named only where the DNA matches it firmly. Rows may omit the clone size; those that give it use once, few, many or a size class.

size: .
J: TRBJ2-1
V: TRBV7-2
D: .
CDR3: CASSLRRGPGGNEQFF
DNA: TGTGCCAGCAGCTTACGACGGGGGCCGGGTGGGAATGAGCAGTTCTTC

size: .
J: TRBJ2-4
V: TRBV5-1
D: .
CDR3: CASRTGERNRNIQYF
DNA: TGCGCCAGCAGAACCGGGGAAAGAAATAGGAACATTCAGTACTTC

size: many
J: TRBJ2-7
V: TRBV5-1
D: .
CDR3: CASSSGGPDSQQYF
DNA: TGCGCCAGCAGCTCAGGGGGGCCCGACTCCCAGCAGTACTTC

size: .
J: TRBJ2-1
V: TRBV20-1
D: .
CDR3: CSAYIPGTEQFF
DNA: TGCAGTGCTTACATACCAGGGACTGAGCAGTTCTTC

size: many
J: TRBJ2-7
V: TRBV6-1
D: .
CDR3: CASSHGLPGSYEQYF
DNA: TGTGCCAGCAGCCACGGACTTCCCGGGTCCTACGAGCAGTACTTC

size: few
J: TRBJ2-7
V: TRBV29-1
D: .
CDR3: CSVLGRGSHEQYF
DNA: TGCAGCGTTTTGGGTCGGGGTAGTCACGAGCAGTACTTC

size: few
J: TRBJ1-1
V: TRBV10-3
D: .
CDR3: CAIRLSQGRHTEAFF
DNA: TGTGCCATAAGGTTGTCGCAGGGCCGTCACACTGAAGCTTTCTTT

size: .
J: TRBJ1-2
V: TRBV12-3/TRBV12-4
D: .
CDR3: CASSFNRDNYGYTF
DNA: TGTGCCAGCAGTTTCAACCGGGACAATTATGGCTACACCTTC

size: .
J: TRBJ1-2
V: TRBV6-1
D: .
CDR3: CASTVSTYGYTF
DNA: TGTGCCAGCACCGTAAGCACCTATGGCTACACCTTC

size: many
J: TRBJ2-5
V: TRBV4-2
D: TRBD2
CDR3: CASSQDASGGGETQYF
DNA: TGTGCCAGCAGCCAAGATGCCAGCGGGGGAGGAGAGACCCAGTACTTC

size: many
J: TRBJ2-1
V: TRBV5-1
D: .
CDR3: CASSFGQGTTEQFF
DNA: TGCGCCAGCAGCTTCGGTCAGGGAACTACGGAGCAGTTCTTC

size: .
J: TRBJ1-3
V: TRBV5-1
D: .
CDR3: CASGAGNTIYF
DNA: TGCGCCAGCGGAGCTGGAAACACCATATATTTT

size: few
J: TRBJ1-4
V: TRBV6-5
D: .
CDR3: CASSYSGPGRSTTNEKLFF
DNA: TGTGCCAGCAGTTACTCGGGTCCAGGGCGGTCCACAACTAATGAAAAACTGTTTTTT

size: few
J: TRBJ2-7
V: TRBV4-1
D: TRBD1
CDR3: CASSQVPGTGDEQYF
DNA: TGCGCCAGCAGCCAAGTCCCCGGGACAGGGGACGAGCAGTACTTC

size: .
J: TRBJ2-2
V: TRBV20-1
D: TRBD2
CDR3: CSAVAGEWTGELFF
DNA: TGCAGTGCCGTAGCGGGAGAATGGACCGGGGAGCTGTTTTTT

size: few
J: TRBJ2-5
V: TRBV9
D: .
CDR3: CASSVEPTLETQYF
DNA: TGTGCCAGCAGCGTAGAACCAACCCTGGAGACCCAGTACTTC

size: many
J: TRBJ2-7
V: TRBV5-1
D: TRBD1
CDR3: CASRPGTGVYEQYF
DNA: TGCGCCAGCAGGCCCGGGACAGGGGTATACGAGCAGTACTTC

size: few
J: TRBJ1-4
V: TRBV7-9
D: .
CDR3: CASSPGTLDYNEKLFF
DNA: TGTGCCAGCAGCCCGGGGACGTTGGATTATAATGAAAAACTGTTTTTT

size: few
J: TRBJ2-1
V: TRBV6-2/TRBV6-3
D: .
CDR3: CASSYHGRFSYNEQFF
DNA: TGTGCCAGCAGTTACCACGGGCGGTTCTCCTACAATGAGCAGTTCTTC

size: many
J: TRBJ2-7
V: TRBV5-1
D: .
CDR3: CASSLLRDADEQYF
DNA: TGCGCCAGCAGCTTGTTGCGGGATGCGGACGAGCAGTACTTC

size: many
J: TRBJ2-7
V: TRBV20-1
D: TRBD2
CDR3: CSAIGSSGIHEQYF
DNA: TGCAGTGCTATCGGGAGTAGCGGGATCCACGAGCAGTACTTC

size: .
J: TRBJ2-3
V: TRBV12-3/TRBV12-4
D: TRBD2
CDR3: CASSSTRLAGTDTQYF
DNA: TGTGCCAGCAGTTCCACACGACTAGCGGGAACAGATACGCAGTATTTT